Shown below are 18 T cell receptor beta chains from a single sample sequenced in a study of regulatory T cells in long-lasting Graves disease. Specified time point: newly diagnosed GD, antithyroid drugs for less than 3 months. RNA from PBMCs was the source of the TCR library. Relying on iRepertoire HTBI primers and Arm-PCR of CDR3 regions, the team built TCR beta libraries. TCRdb itself ran the multiplex PCR reads through MiXCR, one entry per CDR3 protein. The profile shows approximately 470,000 distinct CDR3 sequences, 15% to 20% of them singletons. This sample was shared with a second study, whose subject was T cells in Graves' hyperthyroidism and ophthalmopathy.

The sequencing used peripheral blood mononuclear cells (PBMCs), collected at new diagnosis, from a patient treated with antithyroid drugs. The receptors come from a man between 40 and 49 years old with Graves disease.

As for this clonotype: A read error may explain this, as a much larger clone is one base away. The genes are TRBV30 and TRBJ2-1; D is undetermined. Germline assignment: CDR1 GTSNPN and CDR2 SVGIG (reference sequence). The CDR3 covers 16 residues. CDR3 protein: CAWSAARVSSYSEQFF. Written as DNA, the CDR3 is TGTGCCTGGAGTGCGGCCCGCGTCAGCTCCTACAGTGAGCAGTTCTTC.

The table lists this clonotype with a few counts. J is TRBJ1-2 and V is TRBV2; D gene unclear. Germline V gene data show CDR1 as SNHLY and CDR2 as FYNNEI. V was cut by 6 bases and J by 4 bases, with 21 bases left in between. CDR3 length: 16 amino acids. The CDR3 DNA sequence: TGTGCCAGCAGCCAACTTTGGCAGAAGAAACTCTATGGCTACACCTTC. As protein: CASSQLWQKKLYGYTF.

This clonotype was seen at least ten times. CDR3 amino acids: CASSLLTSDSSYNEQFF. DNA for the CDR3: TGTGCCAGCAGTCTCCTCACTAGCGATAGCTCCTACAATGAGCAGTTCTTC. V usage is TRBV27 and J usage is TRBJ2-1, with 7 bases fitting TRBD2. This CDR3 is built from 17 residues. Germline V gene data show CDR1 as MNHEY and CDR2 as SMNVEV (reference sequence). V was pared by 5 bases and J by 0 bases, with 10 bases of the junction left unmatched.

In its sample, this clonotype was seen many times. The chain has TRBV5-1 and TRBJ2-3; D is possibly TRBD2 (6 bases). V shed 2 bases and J shed 5 bases, with 12 bases lying between them. Germline-derived CDR1 and CDR2 are SGHRS and YFSETQ. This CDR3 has 14 residues. The CDR3 DNA is TGCGCCAGCAGCTTTGGGCCTAGCGTAGATACGCAGTATTTT. It yields the protein CASSFGPSVDTQYF. Using reference TRBV5-1 and TRBJ2-3 for the parts outside the CDR3, the full variable domain is KAGVTQTPRYLIKTRGQQVTLSCSPISGHRSVSWYQQTPGQGLQFLFEYFSETQRNKGNFPGRFSGRQFSNSRSEMNVSTLELGDSALYLCASSFGPSVDTQYFGPGTRLTVL.

This clonotype has a count of ten or more. The genes are TRBV3-1 and TRBJ2-5; D is possibly TRBD1 (5 bases). The V and J ends lost 2 bases and 4 bases respectively, with 14 bases between them. The CDR3 covers 15 residues. CDR1 is LGHDT and CDR2 is YNNKEL in the germline V gene (reference sequence). CDR3 region: CASSQSTGGVETQYF. The CDR3 region has the DNA TGTGCCAGCAGCCAATCAACAGGCGGTGTAGAGACCCAGTACTTC.

In this sample, this clonotype turned up many times. This chain links TRBV20-1 with TRBJ2-7, with 8 bases aligning to TRBD2. J lost 6 bases, V lost 3 bases, and 10 bases had no gene match. CDR3 size: 14 residues. Germline CDR1 is DFQATT and CDR2 is SNEGSKA (reference sequence). The CDR3 is CSARGGTSRGEQYF. CDR3 in DNA: TGCAGTGCTAGGGGGGGGACTAGTCGAGGCGAGCAGTACTTC.

This clonotype was seen ten or more times. This chain uses TRBV18 with TRBJ2-7; the D is unclear. This CDR3 comprises 11 residues. Trimming shortened V by 4 bases and J by 9 bases, and 10 bases separated the two germline ends. The V gene's germline CDR1 is KGHSH and CDR2 LQKENI. This CDR3 is CASSRDGWQYF. The CDR3 DNA sequence: TGTGCCAGCTCACGCGATGGATGGCAGTACTTC. Full variable domain (missing parts from reference TRBV18 and TRBJ2-7): NAGVMQNPRHLVRRRGQEARLRCSPMKGHSHVYWYRQLPEEGLKFMVYLQKENIIDESGMPKERFSAEFPKEGPSILRIQQVVRGDSAAYFCASSRDGWQYFGPGTRLTVT.

This clonotype was seen ten or more times. CDR3 coding DNA: TGTGCCAGCAGCCACCGGGACCGAGACTACGAGCAGTACTTC. Residues: CASSHRDRDYEQYF. The chain recombines TRBV11-3 with TRBJ2-7; D is possibly TRBD1 or TRBD2 (5 bases each). The CDR3 sequence is 14 residues long. Germline lookup yields CDR1 SGHNT and CDR2 YENEEA. The V and J ends lost 5 bases and 3 bases respectively, with 14 bases between them.

This clonotype was seen many times. The V and J genes are TRBV2 and TRBJ2-7; TRBD1 matches 7 bases. The V gene's germline CDR1 is SNHLY and CDR2 FYNNEI. The J segment lost 3 bases and the V segment lost 6 bases, leaving 5 bases of the junction unmatched. The CDR3 is made up of 13 amino acids. CDR3 in amino acids: CASSRGQYYEQYF. In nucleotides, the CDR3 is TGTGCCAGCAGCCGGGGACAGTACTACGAGCAGTACTTC.

This clonotype came up many times. The genes are TRBV29-1 and TRBJ2-7; perhaps TRBD2 as D (5 bases). The CDR3 consists of 11 residues. CDR1 and CDR2 (germline): SQVTM, ANQGSEA. V dropped 6 bases and J dropped 4 bases, with 10 bases sitting between them. As DNA, the CDR3 is TGCAGCGTGCTCGAGCGGTACGAGCAGTACTTC. This codes for CSVLERYEQYF.

This clonotype was seen many times. The V call is TRBV28, the J call TRBJ1-1, with 7 bases fitting TRBD1. This CDR3 has 13 amino acids. The ends lost 7 bases at V and 4 bases at J; junction bases unmatched: 6. Germline values: CDR1 MDHEN, CDR2 SYDVKM. This CDR3 is CASNEGQLTEAFF. DNA of the CDR3: TGTGCCAGCAACGAGGGACAGCTCACTGAAGCTTTCTTT.

This clonotype came up a few times. This chain links TRBV5-5 with TRBJ2-2; D gene unclear. CDR1 is SGHKS and CDR2 is YYEKEE in the germline V gene (reference sequence). The CDR3 has 13 residues. The V and J ends lost 1 base and 6 bases respectively, with 7 bases between them. CDR3 region: CASSLIGSGELFF. CDR3 DNA sequence: TGTGCCAGCAGCTTGATCGGGTCCGGGGAGCTGTTTTTT.

This clonotype was picked up many times. The CDR3 is CALAGDRWYEQYF. The CDR3 DNA follows: TGTGCGCTGGCTGGGGACAGGTGGTACGAGCAGTACTTC. The V gene is TRBV2, the J gene TRBJ2-7, with 8 nucleotides matching TRBD1. CDR1 and CDR2 from the germline V gene are SNHLY and FYNNEI. The CDR3 covers 13 residues.

This chain connects TRBV7-3 to TRBJ2-1; weak D call: TRBD2 (6 bases). V was trimmed by 3 bases and J by 4 bases, leaving 10 bases between them. The CDR3 runs to 14 residues. Germline V lookup: CDR1 SGHTA, CDR2 FQGTGA. This CDR3 reads CASSLASAYNEQFF. The CDR3, as DNA: TGTGCCAGCAGCTTGGCTAGCGCTTACAATGAGCAGTTCTTC.

This clonotype was seen a handful of times. The CDR3 loop is CASSPTSGRAEATGELFF. The CDR3 nucleotides read TGTGCCAGCAGCCCGACTAGCGGGAGGGCCGAGGCGACCGGGGAGCTGTTTTTT. V is TRBV6-2 or TRBV6-3 and J is TRBJ2-2; TRBD2 agrees at 14 bases. Trimming cost V 6 bases and J 5 bases; bases outside gene matches: 11. Per germline, CDR1 MNHEY and CDR2 SVGEGT. CDR3 length: 18 residues.

This clonotype came up many times. The chain couples TRBV11-2 to TRBJ2-3, with 10 bases lining up with TRBD2. CDR3 length: 16 residues. Germline CDR1 and CDR2: SGHAT and FQNNGV. V lost 5 bases and J lost 2; bases outside the gene matches: 7. CDR3 amino acids: CASSNGLAEYTDTQYF. The DNA of the CDR3 is TGTGCCAGCAGCAACGGACTAGCGGAGTACACAGATACGCAGTATTTT.

At least ten counts were recorded for this clonotype. The J gene is TRBJ1-2, the V gene TRBV6-2 or TRBV6-3; D is ambiguous. Germline V gene sequence: CDR1 MNHEY, CDR2 SVGEGT. This CDR3 has 15 residues. Trimming took off 2 bases at V and 8 bases at J, with 18 bases between the two ends. CDR3 bases: TGTGCCAGCAGTTACACCCGGAAGGAATTGGGAGGCTACACCTTC. Translated, it gives CASSYTRKELGGYTF.

The V and J genes are TRBV27 and TRBJ2-3; 10 bases align to TRBD1. Germline V lookup: CDR1 MNHEY, CDR2 SMNVEV (reference sequence). The CDR3 consists of 15 residues. J was trimmed by 5 bases and V by 8 bases; bases with no gene match: 10. This CDR3 reads CASRRLDRGIDTQYF. The CDR3 nucleotides are TGTGCCAGCCGACGACTGGACAGGGGGATAGATACGCAGTATTTT.